A single sample is the source of the 9 T cell receptor beta chains below, sequenced in a study. MiXCR, run by TCRdb on the 5' RACE reads, gives a single entry per CDR3 protein. The sample yields tens of thousands of distinct CDR3 sequences, approximately 20% seen once. The specimen was naive CD4+ T cells sorted from a lymph node. Documented subset: naive CD4+ T cells, CD4+CD45RA+CD25-. These receptors were collected from a female donor with breast cancer.

In regard to this clonotype: Given a much more abundant clone one base away, this may be a read error. This sequence joins TRBV10-3 and TRBJ1-2; D is perhaps TRBD1 (5 bases). V gave up 0 bases and J gave up 12 bases, with 11 bases separating them. There are 12 residues in the CDR3. Germline loops: CDR1 ENHRY, CDR2 SYGVKD. CDR3 DNA: TGTGCCATCAGTGAGTCCCGGCGGGGCCACACCTTC. Protein: CAISESRRGHTF.

The chain has TRBV29-1 and TRBJ2-1; D might be TRBD1 (6 bases). Per the germline V gene, CDR1 is SQVTM and CDR2 is ANQGSEA. Trimming removed 2 bases at V and 6 bases at J, with 20 bases between. This CDR3 contains 16 residues. CDR3 residues: CSVEIPGQWTVNEQFF. The CDR3, as DNA: TGCAGCGTTGAAATCCCCGGACAGTGGACGGTCAATGAGCAGTTCTTC.

This clonotype turned up a few times. V and J are TRBV7-3 and TRBJ2-3; 9 bases are a match to TRBD1. After removal of 5 bases from V and 15 bases from J, the junction contained 6 bases not matched to a gene. Germline values: CDR1 SGHTA, CDR2 FQGTGA. This CDR3 spans 11 amino acids. CDR3 bases: TGTGCCAGCAGCCCCGGGACAGGGTATTATTTT. Amino acid sequence: CASSPGTGYYF. The variable domain in full, completed from reference TRBV7-3 and TRBJ2-3, reads GAGVSQTPSNKVTEKGKYVELRCDPISGHTALYWYRQSLGQGPEFLIYFQGTGAADDSGLPNDRFFAVRPEGSVSTLKIQRTERGDSAVYLCASSPGTGYYFGPGTRLTVL.

This clonotype occurred a few times. This chain links TRBV6-5 with TRBJ1-5; D gene ambiguous. CDR1 MNHEY and CDR2 SVGAGI come from the germline V gene. This CDR3 is built from 16 residues. V lost 3 bases and J lost 3, with 15 bases in between. CDR3 nucleotide sequence: TGTGCCAGCAGTTATAAAGCGTCCGGGTTCAATCAGCCCCAGCATTTT. This codes for CASSYKASGFNQPQHF.

The V gene is TRBV20-1, the J gene TRBJ2-1, with D possibly being TRBD2 (6 bases). This CDR3 contains 15 residues. Germline CDR1 DFQATT, CDR2 SNEGSKA (reference sequence). With 6 bases removed from V and 5 bases from J, the gap between germline ends came to 20 bases. CDR3 sequence (DNA): TGCAGTGCCCGGAGGGCCTTCTCTCTACACAATGAGCAGTTCTTC. Its translation: CSARRAFSLHNEQFF.

A word on this clonotype: Given a much more abundant clone one base away, this may be a read error. The genes are TRBV20-1 and TRBJ2-5; D gene unclear. The CDR3 sequence is 17 residues long. The germline V gene has CDR1 DFQATT and CDR2 SNEGSKA (reference sequence). The CDR3 is CSAIDTDRAFYQEIQYF. The CDR3 DNA sequence: TGCAGTGCTATCGACACGGATAGGGCGTTTTACCAAGAGATCCAGTACTTC.

V and J are TRBV5-1 and TRBJ2-7; D gene unclear. Germline assignment: CDR1 SGHRS and CDR2 YFSETQ. The germline V and J ends were trimmed by 1 base and 0 bases, with 11 bases remaining between them. The CDR3 length is 15 residues. CDR3 coding DNA: TGCGCCAGCAGCTTGTTTCCAGGCCCCTCCTACGAGCAGTACTTC. It is translated as CASSLFPGPSYEQYF.

About this clonotype itself: A junction end diverges from the germline sequence, so it may reflect a read error. The DNA for the CDR3 is TGTGCCAGCAGGCGGACTAGCGGGGACGGGGAGCTTTTTTTT. Its protein is CASRRTSGDGELFF. This rearrangement joins TRBV3-1 to TRBJ2-2; 12 bases are a match to TRBD2. The CDR3 is 14 amino acids. CDR1 is LGHDT, CDR2 YNNKEL, per germline (reference sequence).

This clonotype was detected only a few times. This chain uses TRBV4-3 with TRBJ2-7, with TRBD2 matching 8 bases. CDR3 size: 15 residues. In germline, CDR1 is LGHNA, CDR2 YSLEER. Trimming removed 2 bases from V and 6 bases from J; junction bases left unmatched: 9. CDR3 amino acids: CASSQFLAGGGEQYF. CDR3 nucleotides: TGCGCCAGCAGCCAATTTCTCGCGGGAGGAGGCGAGCAGTACTTC.